This T cell receptor (beta chain) is drawn from a study of blood T cell repertoires in COVID-19. Source study methods: It was from reference gene primer amplification that nucleated cell counts were estimated. Repertoires were generated with immunoSEQ multiplex PCR, while TCRdb's copy carries only in-frame clones and drops some. V, J and clone size derive from that table, while D and trimming were established from the DNA sequence. This sample yields around 470,000 clones, of which 90% are seen a single time; 0.6% belongs to the top ten. Categorization into cohorts depended on clinical history that participants reported. For recovered donors of Cohort 3, there were two negative PCRs, clearance, or symptom resolution. The V gene's germline CDR1 is MNHEY and CDR2 SMNVEV (reference sequence). CDR3 length equals 12 residues. V gave up 8 bases and J gave up 11 bases; unmatched junction bases: 10.

V is TRBV27 and J is TRBJ1-1; 8 bases align to TRBD1. The TCR sequence derives from a man between 18 and 35 years old who had recovered from COVID-19. The sample taken for sequencing was PBMCs or T cells enriched from blood (not recorded which). CDR3 loop: CASHKGTGGAFF. The DNA of the CDR3 is TGTGCCAGCCATAAGGGGACAGGCGGTGCTTTCTTT.